The 9 T cell receptor beta chains below come from one sample, sequenced in a study of blood T cell repertoires in COVID-19. Libraries were prepared by immunoSEQ multiplex PCR; TCRdb keeps only in-frame clonotypes and omits some of them. The sample includes about 320,000 clones, roughly nine tenths of them seen just once. The sequencing input was PBMCs or T cells enriched from blood (not recorded which). Receptor source: a man in his sixties who had recovered from COVID-19.

The chain recombines TRBV5-1 with TRBJ2-7; unclear D gene. This CDR3 comprises 15 residues. V shed 0 bases and J shed 1 base, with 11 bases lying between them. CDR1 and CDR2 from the germline V gene are SGHRS and YFSETQ. The CDR3 DNA follows: TGCGCCAGCAGCTTGGTTGGTACATCTTCCTACGAGCAGTACTTC. This translates into CASSLVGTSSYEQYF.

This chain links TRBV5-6 with TRBJ2-5, with TRBD2 matching over 14 bases. V shed 1 base and J 5 bases; nucleotides not matched to a gene: 4. This CDR3 has 16 residues. Germline loops: CDR1 SGHDT, CDR2 YYEEEE. CDR3 coding DNA: TGTGCCAGCAGCTTGCCCGGGACTAGCGGGAGCGAGACCCAGTACTTC. Translation gives CASSLPGTSGSETQYF.

The J gene is TRBJ2-2, the V gene TRBV19; the match to TRBD1 covers 8 bases. V lost 9 bases, J lost 1 base, and 13 bases stayed unmatched. The CDR3 loop spans 17 amino acids. Germline V CDR1 and CDR2: LNHDA, SQIVND (reference sequence). The CDR3 coding sequence is TGTGCCAGCTCAGACAGGGGTAGGGGCGGGAACACCGGGGAGCTGTTTTTT. Protein: CASSDRGRGGNTGELFF.

The rearrangement uses TRBV6-5 and TRBJ1-4; possible D gene TRBD1, 6 bases. Germline values: CDR1 MNHEY, CDR2 SVGAGI. The V end was cut by 6 bases, the J end by 8 bases, with 13 bases between. The CDR3 runs to 13 residues. CDR3 DNA sequence: TGTGCCAGCAGGCAGGGGTTTGGAGAAAAACTGTTTTTT. It yields the protein CASRQGFGEKLFF.

The genes are TRBV10-1 and TRBJ2-7; D not resolved. Between the trimmed V and J ends, which lost 2 bases and 0 bases, there was a span of 11 bases. The CDR3 loop spans 15 amino acids. The germline CDR1 and CDR2 sequences are WNHNN and SYGVQD (reference sequence). CDR3 residues: CASSERPASSYEQYF. DNA of the CDR3: TGCGCCAGCAGTGAGAGGCCAGCGAGCTCCTACGAGCAGTACTTC.

This clone was seen only once. V and J are TRBV5-1 and TRBJ2-7; 8 nucleotides align to TRBD2. Germline loops: CDR1 SGHRS, CDR2 YFSETQ. The CDR3 has 15 residues. V was pared by 0 bases and J by 2 bases, with 4 bases of the junction left unmatched. The CDR3 sequence: CASSLAGGPAYEQYF. The CDR3 nucleotides are TGCGCCAGCAGCTTGGCGGGGGGGCCGGCCTACGAGCAGTACTTC.

The genes are TRBV4-1 and TRBJ2-1, with 9 bases matching TRBD2. V lost 0 bases to trimming and J lost 11 bases; unmatched junction nucleotides: 11. CDR3 length: 16 amino acids. The germline gives CDR1 MGHRA, CDR2 YSYEKL. The CDR3, as DNA: TGCGCCAGCAGCCAAGAATGGCCTAGCGGGGACCCTCAGCAGTTCTTC. This encodes CASSQEWPSGDPQQFF.

This chain joins TRBV7-8 and TRBJ2-5; TRBD2 matches 7 bases. The germline CDR1 and CDR2 sequences are SGHVS and FQNEAQ. The CDR3 loop spans 16 amino acids. Losses at the gene ends were 1 base for V and 0 bases for J; bases not matched to a gene: 5. CDR3 amino acids: CASSLVLAAYQETQYF. CDR3 bases: TGTGCCAGCAGCTTAGTTCTAGCGGCCTACCAAGAGACCCAGTACTTC.

V and J are TRBV5-1 and TRBJ1-3; D is ambiguous. Trimming removed 2 bases from V and 4 bases from J, with 10 bases in between. The CDR3 has 14 amino acids. The germline V gene encodes CDR1 SGHRS and CDR2 YFSETQ. This CDR3 reads CASSLSLSGNTIYF. In nucleotides, the CDR3 is TGCGCCAGCAGCTTATCCTTGTCCGGAAACACCATATATTTT.